The entry below describes one TCR beta chain. The sample originates from a study of blood T cell repertoires in COVID-19. Study-level information: Samples of COVID-19 (acute and convalescent) were obtained from the United States, Italy and Spain. Nucleic acid was either cDNA or gDNA, and it came from T cells, B-cell-depleted T cells, or PBMCs.

This CDR3 has 12 residues. CDR1 and CDR2 (germline): MNHEY, SMNVEV (reference sequence). The V end lost 5 bases, the J end lost 5 bases, and 7 bases lay between the germline ends. Profiled with immunoSEQ multiplex PCR; TCRdb holds only in-frame clones, not every one. The data show about 140,000 clones, 70% to 90% seen once. This receptor was taken from a human donor with acute or convalescent COVID-19. The donor label of this sample is uncertain. Sample: peripheral blood. The chain recombines TRBV27 with TRBJ2-1, with D unresolved. The CDR3 coding sequence is TGTGCCAGCAGTGGCAGAAACAATGAGCAGTTCTTC. Its translation is CASSGRNNEQFF.